This T cell receptor (beta chain) appears in the sequencing data of a study of PD-L1 blockade in urothelial cancer. Study-wide context: Males with bladder-origin urothelial cancer made up about 90% of the 29 patients. Patients arrived having already received 0 to 3 prior chemotherapy regimens. After treatment start, blood was analyzed at 3 weeks (second dose) and at 6 weeks.

CDR1 is SGHNT and CDR2 is YYREEE in the germline V gene (reference sequence). V lost 4 bases to trimming and J lost 0 bases, with 14 bases between them. The CDR3 is 16 residues long. Study-wide results and caveats: Patients with durable benefit had greater blood expansion of tumor-associated TCR clones 3 weeks into treatment.

Time point reported: peripheral blood 6 weeks after treatment start. Worth noting for this clone: Its specificity is not known.

Sequencing used immunoSEQ multiplex PCR; TCRdb keeps in-frame clones, though not all of them. The table records tens of thousands of clones, 86% of them present only once. This TCR came from a man in his 60s with urothelial cancer. Sequences were derived from PBMCs, sampled around atezolizumab (anti-PD-L1) treatment. The chain uses TRBV5-4 and TRBJ2-1; D remains unclear. Here the CDR3 DNA reads TGTGCCAGCAGCGCCAGCGACCGGGTCTCCTACAATGAGCAGTTCTTC. Encoded protein: CASSASDRVSYNEQFF.